The 14 T cell receptor beta chains reported below all come from one sample, sequenced in a study of cytomegalovirus exposure and HLA in healthy donors. The PCR contained 60 Vbeta and 13 Jbeta primers. The data were produced by immunoSEQ multiplex PCR, yet TCRdb's version contains in-frame clones alone and is incomplete. The sample table includes about 54,000 clones. The specimen sequenced was PBMCs. The origin of the receptors is a woman between 40 and 50 years old in good health and CMV-seronegative.

The chain couples TRBV5-1 to TRBJ2-3, with D possibly matching TRBD1 (6 bases). This CDR3 has 17 amino acids. V was trimmed by 1 base and J by 6 bases, leaving 21 bases between them. Germline V CDR1 and CDR2: SGHRS, YFSETQ. The CDR3 is CASSLLPNRDVGDTQYF. The CDR3 DNA sequence: TGCGCCAGCAGCTTGCTACCGAACAGGGATGTGGGGGATACGCAGTATTTT. The full variable domain, completed using reference TRBV5-1 and TRBJ2-3, is KAGVTQTPRYLIKTRGQQVTLSCSPISGHRSVSWYQQTPGQGLQFLFEYFSETQRNKGNFPGRFSGRQFSNSRSEMNVSTLELGDSALYLCASSLLPNRDVGDTQYFGPGTRLTVL.

This rearrangement joins TRBV15 to TRBJ2-2, with 8 positions matching TRBD2. Trimming cost V 2 bases and J 7 bases; bases outside gene matches: 6. The CDR3 is 15 amino acids. The germline V gene encodes CDR1 LNHNV and CDR2 YYDKDF (reference sequence). The CDR3 spells CATSRLSGGFGELFF. DNA for the CDR3: TGTGCCACCAGCAGACTCTCGGGGGGGTTCGGGGAGCTGTTTTTT. The full variable domain, its missing parts supplied by reference TRBV15 and TRBJ2-2, is DAMVIQNPRYQVTQFGKPVTLSCSQTLNHNVMYWYQQKSSQAPKLLFHYYDKDFNNEADTPDNFQSRRPNTSFCFLDIRSPGLGDTAMYLCATSRLSGGFGELFFGEGSRLTVL.

The chain couples TRBV4-2 to TRBJ2-5, with 7 positions matching TRBD2. Trimming removed 1 base from V and 0 bases from J; junction bases left unmatched: 2. Per the germline V gene, CDR1 is LGHNA and CDR2 is YNFKEQ. This CDR3 contains 15 residues. The CDR3, as DNA: TGTGCCAGCAGCCAAGGCGGGACTAACCAAGAGACCCAGTACTTC. Translated, it gives CASSQGGTNQETQYF.

This chain joins TRBV28 and TRBJ1-4, with 9 bases that match TRBD1. Germline values: CDR1 MDHEN, CDR2 SYDVKM. The CDR3 is 15 amino acids. V was clipped by 5 bases and J by 10 bases; unmatched bases: 11. CDR3 in amino acids: CASSVPGTGRGKLFF. CDR3 nucleotides: TGTGCCAGCAGTGTCCCCGGGACAGGGAGAGGAAAACTGTTTTTT.

The chain employs TRBV5-1 and TRBJ2-7; TRBD1 matches 8 bases. This CDR3 comprises 14 residues. Unmatched junction bases numbered 7, after V lost 1 base and J lost 7 bases. Germline V gene sequence: CDR1 SGHRS, CDR2 YFSETQ. The CDR3 coding sequence is TGCGCCAGCAGCTTGTGGCAGGGGGCGAGGGAGCAGTACTTC. It codes for CASSLWQGAREQYF. Together with reference TRBV5-1 and TRBJ2-7, the CDR3 gives the full variable domain: KAGVTQTPRYLIKTRGQQVTLSCSPISGHRSVSWYQQTPGQGLQFLFEYFSETQRNKGNFPGRFSGRQFSNSRSEMNVSTLELGDSALYLCASSLWQGAREQYFGPGTRLTVT.

The rearrangement joins TRBV7-6 to TRBJ1-4; no firm D call. Trimming stripped 2 bases from V and 5 bases from J, with 6 bases between. This CDR3 is 13 amino acids long. Germline lookup yields CDR1 SGHVS and CDR2 FNYEAQ. For the CDR3, the DNA is TGTGCCAGCAGCTTAACTCGCAATGAAAAACTGTTTTTT. Its translation is CASSLTRNEKLFF.

The gene calls are TRBV5-6 and TRBJ1-2; 10 bases map to TRBD1. CDR3 size: 15 residues. V gave up 4 bases and J gave up 5 bases; unmatched junction bases: 8. Germline V gives CDR1 SGHDT, CDR2 YYEEEE. The DNA for the CDR3 is TGTGCCAGCAGCGTAACCGGGACAGGGGTGTATGGCTACACCTTC. Translated, it gives CASSVTGTGVYGYTF.

The chain has TRBV28 and TRBJ1-5, with 7 nucleotides matching TRBD1. CDR3 length equals 15 residues. V gave up 6 bases and J gave up 3 bases; unmatched junction bases: 8. Germline V gives CDR1 MDHEN, CDR2 SYDVKM. In DNA, the CDR3 is TGTGCCAGCAGCCTCGACAGGGCTAACAATCAGCCCCAGCATTTT. Translation: CASSLDRANNQPQHF.

V is TRBV4-1 and J is TRBJ2-5; no firm D call. CDR3 length: 13 amino acids. Trimming stripped 0 bases from V and 5 bases from J, with 7 bases between. Germline CDR1 MGHRA, CDR2 YSYEKL. CDR3 region: CASSQDLFETQYF. The CDR3, as DNA: TGCGCCAGCAGCCAAGATCTCTTTGAGACCCAGTACTTC.

This rearrangement joins TRBV29-1 to TRBJ1-2; a possible D gene is TRBD1 (5 bases). Germline assignment: CDR1 SQVTM and CDR2 ANQGSEA. V shed 3 bases and J shed 2 bases, with 13 bases lying between them. There are 14 residues in the CDR3. The CDR3 DNA reads TGCAGCGTTGATAGGCCAGGGTCAAACTATGGCTACACCTTC. The encoded protein is CSVDRPGSNYGYTF.

The rearrangement joins TRBV6-1 to TRBJ1-2; TRBD1 is a possible D gene (5 bases). Germline CDR1 and CDR2: MNHNS and SASEGT. This CDR3 comprises 12 residues. The V gene lost 2 bases and the J gene lost 5 bases, with 6 bases spanning the gap. The CDR3 protein is CASSERQYGYTF. CDR3 DNA: TGTGCCAGCAGTGAACGACAGTATGGCTACACCTTC.

The chain has TRBV6-5 and TRBJ1-1; TRBD1 is a possible D gene (5 bases). Germline CDR1 reads MNHEY; CDR2 reads SVGAGI. V lost 3 bases and J 0 bases, leaving 11 bases between the germline ends. This CDR3 comprises 15 residues. This CDR3 is CASSYGGLMNTEAFF. The CDR3 bases are TGTGCCAGCAGTTATGGGGGGTTAATGAACACTGAAGCTTTCTTT.

V usage is TRBV11-2 and J usage is TRBJ2-7; 9 positions agree with TRBD1. CDR1 is SGHAT and CDR2 is FQNNGV in the germline V gene. The length of the CDR3 is 16 residues. V shed 5 bases, J shed 3 bases, and the junction held 11 bases outside the gene matches. CDR3 amino acids: CASSPRGGQGGYEQYF. The CDR3 coding sequence is TGTGCCAGCAGCCCGAGGGGGGGACAGGGAGGCTACGAGCAGTACTTC.

The chain recombines TRBV5-6 with TRBJ2-4; 8 positions match TRBD2. The CDR3 length is 13 residues. With 4 bases clipped from V and 9 bases from J, the junction kept 6 bases outside the gene matches. CDR1 is SGHDT and CDR2 is YYEEEE in the germline V gene. CDR3 region: CASSTPRGGIQYF. The CDR3, as DNA: TGTGCCAGCAGCACGCCTCGGGGGGGCATTCAGTACTTC.